This TCR beta chain is drawn from a study of read filtering for tumor transcriptome and immune sequencing. Study-level background: The cohort had more than 16 men and approximately 13 women aged about 40 to 90, mean about 68 years. The study, taken as a whole, reports: IR-seq and RNA-seq agreed better without single-read clonotypes.

This clonotype was detected ten times or more. Its antigen remains unidentified. Bone marrow was sampled from every patient at the time of active disease. This library used 300 to 450 ng RNA and molecular barcoded adaptors spanning alpha/delta and beta/gamma chains. MiXCR was run by TCRdb on the reads, yielding one entry per CDR3 protein. The sample has around 130,000 distinct CDR3 sequences, approximately 12% seen once. Sequencing input: a population of CD138-negative cells sorted from bone marrow. The clonotype was recovered from a donor at least 40 years old with multiple myeloma.

The CDR3 here is CSASKASGGITDTQYF. The CDR3 coding sequence is TGCAGTGCTAGTAAGGCTAGCGGGGGTATCACAGATACGCAGTATTTT. The chain carries TRBV20-1 and TRBJ2-3; TRBD2 matches at 10 bases. The germline V gene encodes CDR1 DFQATT and CDR2 SNEGSKA (reference sequence). Germline trimming cut 3 bases from V and 2 bases from J; bases unmatched to any gene: 8. The CDR3 has 16 amino acids.